This entry lists 21 T cell receptor beta chains sequenced from one sample in a study of human T cells and chemical hapten exposure. The time point here: patch test 1, 2 weeks after DPC sensitization. The treatment denotes: therapeutic diphenylcyclopropenone sensitization with weekly scalp DPC. TCRdb recomputed calls from the RACE reads with MiXCR, one row per CDR3 protein. Altogether nearly 350,000 distinct CDR3 sequences are present, under 8% being singletons, with the ten largest covering less than 10%. The material sequenced was whole blood, taken in connection with sensitization to the hapten diphenylcyclopropenone (DPC). The receptors were sampled from a woman aged 18-29 years with alopecia areata. Some clones in this sample may be carry-over from other donors' samples.

In this sample, this clonotype turned up a few times. The chain couples TRBV4-1 to TRBJ1-6; D not certain. This CDR3 has 14 amino acids. The V gene's germline CDR1 is MGHRA and CDR2 YSYEKL. V lost 2 bases, J lost 14 bases, and 16 bases lay in between. The DNA for the CDR3 is TGCGCCAGCAGCCAACGGCGGGTGAATTCGGCCCTCCACTTT. Its protein product is CASSQRRVNSALHF.

This clonotype came up many times. The CDR3 protein is CASSPQGADGYTF. As DNA, the CDR3 is TGTGCCAGCTCACCTCAGGGGGCAGATGGCTACACCTTC. The genes are TRBV18 and TRBJ1-2; 8 bases map to TRBD1. With V trimmed by 3 bases and J by 6 bases, 3 bases remained unmatched. CDR1 and CDR2 from the germline V gene are KGHSH and LQKENI. This CDR3 is built from 13 residues.

The sample holds many counts of this clonotype. V usage is TRBV7-2 and J usage is TRBJ1-4; unclear D gene. Trimming took off 1 base at V and 8 bases at J, with 11 bases between the two ends. This CDR3 has 14 amino acids. Germline-derived CDR1 and CDR2 are SGHTA and FQGNSA. DNA of the CDR3: TGTGCCAGCAGCTTAGGTTCAGTCCGAGAAAAACTGTTTTTT. Translating it yields CASSLGSVREKLFF.

This clonotype was seen at least ten times. The rearrangement links TRBV27 to TRBJ2-6; D unclear. Germline-derived CDR1 and CDR2 are MNHEY and SMNVEV (reference sequence). Trimming shortened V by 7 bases and J by 2 bases, and 9 bases separated the two germline ends. The CDR3 is made up of 14 amino acids. DNA for the CDR3: TGTGCCAGCACCGAAGATACTGGGGCCAACGTCCTGACTTTC. Its translation: CASTEDTGANVLTF.

V is TRBV25-1 and J is TRBJ2-7; D call uncertain. The CDR3 runs to 14 residues. Trimming removed 7 bases from V and 3 bases from J, with 16 bases in between. Germline assignment: CDR1 MGHDK and CDR2 SYGVNS. CDR3 nucleotides: TGTGCCAGCATTAAATCCGACGGCCACTACGAGCAGTACTTC. Protein sequence: CASIKSDGHYEQYF.

The chain joins TRBV7-3 to TRBJ1-3, with 9 bases fitting TRBD1. The trim removed 2 bases at V and 0 bases at J, leaving 8 bases unmatched. The CDR3 contains 18 residues. The germline V gene has CDR1 SGHTA and CDR2 FQGTGA. CDR3 in DNA: TGTGCCAGCAGCTTATGTAGGGACAGGGACTGCTCTGGAAACACCATATATTTT. This codes for CASSLCRDRDCSGNTIYF.

This clonotype showed up many times. The rearrangement links TRBV3-1 to TRBJ2-2, with D perhaps given as TRBD1 or TRBD2 (5 bases each). Trimming shortened V by 3 bases and J by 4 bases, and 9 bases separated the two germline ends. The CDR3 runs to 14 residues. Germline CDR1 reads LGHDT; CDR2 reads YNNKEL (reference sequence). The CDR3 loop is CASSQSGATGELFF. The CDR3 coding sequence is TGTGCCAGCAGCCAGTCCGGGGCCACCGGGGAGCTGTTTTTT.

This clonotype has a handful of counts. The chain uses TRBV4-3 and TRBJ1-1; TRBD1 is a possible D gene (5 bases). The ends were cut back, 2 bases at V and 5 bases at J, with 12 bases in the middle. The germline CDR1 and CDR2 sequences are LGHNA and YSLEER. The CDR3 has 14 residues. The chain's CDR3 is CASSQTGDRTEAFF. For the CDR3, the DNA is TGCGCCAGCAGCCAAACAGGCGATAGGACTGAAGCTTTCTTT.

The chain carries TRBV7-2 and TRBJ1-3, with D possibly matching TRBD1 (6 bases). This CDR3 has 13 residues. V was pared by 1 base and J by 13 bases, with 14 bases between. Germline V lookup: CDR1 SGHTA, CDR2 FQGNSA. CDR3 nucleotides: TGTGCCAGCAGCTTAGTGGGACACCTTGGGATATATTTT. Translating gives CASSLVGHLGIYF.

This clonotype has only a few counts. The chain links TRBV12-3 or TRBV12-4 to TRBJ2-7; D not certain. Trimming left V 6 bases short and J 2 bases short, with 11 bases between. The CDR3 is 13 amino acids. CDR3 sequence (DNA): TGTGCCAGCAGCCCTCAGATAACCTACGAGCAGTACTTC. Encoded protein: CASSPQITYEQYF.

This clonotype was picked up a small number of times. This chain joins TRBV7-8 and TRBJ2-1, with TRBD2 matching over 12 bases. Trimming cost V 7 bases and J 10 bases; bases outside gene matches: 11. CDR3 length: 15 residues. Germline CDR1 is SGHVS and CDR2 is FQNEAQ. DNA of the CDR3: TGTGCCAGCACCTTTAGGCGGACTAGCGGGGCAGAGCAGTTCTTC. This encodes CASTFRRTSGAEQFF.

The chain carries TRBV6-1 and TRBJ1-5; TRBD1 might be the D (6 bases). Germline V gives CDR1 MNHNS, CDR2 SASEGT. CDR3 size: 15 residues. V was shortened by 6 bases and J by 2 bases, with 14 bases between the two germline ends. This CDR3 is CASSELRQGNQPQHF. In DNA form, the CDR3 reads TGTGCCAGCAGCGAGCTAAGACAGGGCAATCAGCCCCAGCATTTT.

This clonotype was detected ten times or more. The J gene is TRBJ2-7, the V gene TRBV12-3 or TRBV12-4; 7 nucleotides match TRBD1. The V segment lost 1 base and the J segment 2 bases; nucleotides outside the gene matches: 5. The CDR3 spans 15 residues. CDR3 residues: CASSLGGTAAYEQYF. In DNA form, the CDR3 reads TGTGCCAGCAGTTTAGGGGGGACAGCCGCCTACGAGCAGTACTTC.

This clonotype was picked up many times. The gene calls are TRBV6-5 and TRBJ2-2, with TRBD2 matching over 7 bases. Germline V gives CDR1 MNHEY, CDR2 SVGAGI. The CDR3 runs to 18 residues. V shed 0 bases and J 3 bases; nucleotides not matched to a gene: 10. The DNA of the CDR3 is TGTGCCAGCAGTTACTCTTGGGGAGCGGGGAGTCACACCGGGGAGCTGTTTTTT. Translating it yields CASSYSWGAGSHTGELFF.

This chain joins TRBV5-6 and TRBJ2-7, with unresolved D. Trimming stripped 6 bases from V and 0 bases from J, with 13 bases between. This CDR3 comprises 14 residues. The V gene's germline CDR1 is SGHDT and CDR2 YYEEEE. CDR3 sequence (DNA): TGTGCCAGCACGCTTGGGGATAGCTCCTACGAGCAGTACTTC. It yields the protein CASTLGDSSYEQYF.

This clonotype showed up just a few times. The chain carries TRBV4-1 and TRBJ2-3; no definite D call. Per the germline V gene, CDR1 is MGHRA and CDR2 is YSYEKL. Deletions cut 0 bases from V and 10 bases from J, with 11 bases between. This CDR3 is 13 amino acids long. This CDR3 is CASSQDYAGAQYF. DNA for the CDR3: TGCGCCAGCAGCCAAGATTACGCCGGTGCGCAGTATTTT.

The sample holds a few counts of this clonotype. The CDR3 region is CASSSHPGTSGGDTQYF. Written as DNA, the CDR3 is TGTGCCAGCAGTTCGCATCCCGGGACTAGCGGGGGAGATACGCAGTATTTT. This rearrangement joins TRBV6-2 or TRBV6-3 to TRBJ2-3, with TRBD2 matching 14 bases. The CDR3 spans 17 residues. CDR1 and CDR2 (germline): MNHEY, SVGEGT. The V gene end was trimmed by 4 bases and the J gene end by 5 bases; junction bases not matched to a gene: 8.

J is TRBJ1-1 and V is TRBV9; D not certain. V gave up 0 bases and J gave up 10 bases, with 16 bases separating them. The CDR3 length is 14 residues. The germline V gene encodes CDR1 SGDLS and CDR2 YYNGEE. As DNA, the CDR3 is TGTGCCAGCAGCGTAGATTCTGGCAGGCGGACAGCTTTCTTT. Translating gives CASSVDSGRRTAFF. The whole variable domain, filled in from reference TRBV9 and TRBJ1-1, reads DSGVTQTPKHLITATGQRVTLRCSPRSGDLSVYWYQQSLDQGLQFLIQYYNGEERAKGNILERFSAQQFPDLHSELNLSSLELGDSALYFCASSVDSGRRTAFFGQGTRLTVV.

The chain links TRBV7-9 to TRBJ1-3, with D unresolved. The ends were cut back, 4 bases at V and 1 base at J, with 11 bases in the middle. The CDR3 has 15 residues. Germline-derived CDR1 and CDR2 are SEHNR and FQNEAQ (reference sequence). The CDR3 DNA is TGTGCCAGCAGCTCCCCAGGCCCTTCTGGAAACACCATATATTTT. Its translation: CASSSPGPSGNTIYF.

V usage is TRBV7-2 and J usage is TRBJ2-5, with 15 bases aligning to TRBD2. The CDR3 is made up of 17 amino acids. Germline V gene sequence: CDR1 SGHTA, CDR2 FQGNSA. Trimming removed 0 bases from V and 4 bases from J; junction bases left unmatched: 3. DNA of the CDR3: TGTGCCAGCAGCTTAGCCTCGGGACTAGCGGGGGGAGAGACCCAGTACTTC. Protein sequence: CASSLASGLAGGETQYF. Looking up the rest from reference TRBV7-2 and TRBJ2-5 gives the full variable domain: GAGVSQSPSNKVTEKGKDVELRCDPISGHTALYWYRQSLGQGLEFLIYFQGNSAPDKSGLPSDRFSAERTGGSVSTLTIQRTQQEDSAVYLCASSLASGLAGGETQYFGPGTRLLVL.

V is TRBV3-1 and J is TRBJ2-3; TRBD2 matches at 7 bases. The CDR3 covers 16 residues. Looked up from germline, CDR1 is LGHDT and CDR2 is YNNKEL (reference sequence). V was clipped by 0 bases and J by 4 bases; unmatched bases: 7. Here the CDR3 reads CASSQDIERGADTQYF. DNA of the CDR3: TGTGCCAGCAGCCAAGACATAGAGCGGGGCGCAGATACGCAGTATTTT.